The clone carrying this T cell receptor (beta chain) was seen a few times. The record originates from a study of cytomegalovirus exposure and HLA in healthy donors. It was with 60 Vbeta and 13 Jbeta primers that the PCR ran. The data were produced by immunoSEQ multiplex PCR, yet TCRdb's version contains in-frame clones alone and is incomplete. There are 110,000 to 150,000 clones in the sample; around 81% occur only once, and over 2.5% lies in the top ten. CDR3 length: 14 residues. Per the germline V gene, CDR1 is ENHRY and CDR2 is SYGVKD. V trimming: 6 bases; J trimming: 8 bases; junction bases outside the gene matches: 9.

The clonotype originates from a male donor in good health and CMV-seronegative. The sequenced sample was PBMCs. This chain uses TRBV10-3 with TRBJ1-4, with TRBD1 identical over 7 bases. The CDR3 nucleotides are TGTGCCATCAGCCTGGACAGGCGGGACGAAAAACTGTTTTTT. This translates into CAISLDRRDEKLFF.